This T cell receptor beta chain derives from a study of T cell responses to AZD1222 COVID-19 vaccine. This table comes from immunoSEQ multiplex PCR, and its TCRdb copy is limited to in-frame clones, with some not included. The sample has about 110,000 clones; around 93% are singletons. Overall study results and limits: Donor demographics were predominantly white British with a female majority; clonal diversity may be underestimated. Repertoire sampling happened only post peak T cell response. Close to half of all spike-specific TCRs reportedly target regions of the variants that are unmutated. Spike was spanned by vaccine-associated CD4 TCRs, with dominance at 160-218 and 743-854.

Trimming pared 1 base from V and 4 bases from J, leaving 3 bases between. This CDR3 has 12 residues. The germline CDR1 and CDR2 sequences are SGHAT and FQDESV (reference sequence). Points on this clone: The antigen is unknown.

This chain joins TRBV11-1 and TRBJ2-3; D gene uncertain. The material sequenced was peripheral blood, taken 28 days after the second AZD1222 dose. This TCR derives from an adult who received the AZD1222 COVID-19 vaccine. CDR3 amino acids: CASSLGADTQYF. In nucleotides, the CDR3 is TGTGCCAGCAGCTTAGGGGCAGATACGCAGTATTTT.